A single sample gave rise to the 32 T cell receptor beta chains below, sequenced in a study of PD-1 blockade in classical Hodgkin lymphoma. TCRdb's table, derived via immunoSEQ multiplex PCR, lists solely in-frame clones and lacks some. The table has 35,000 to 45,000 clones, 70% to 80% seen once; the top ten hold 3%. Each patient experienced a relapse that followed autologous stem cell transplantation, and brentuximab vedotin exposure varied. Material: peripheral blood mononuclear cells (PBMCs), obtained at baseline. These receptors came from a human donor with classical Hodgkin lymphoma.

The rearrangement joins TRBV5-1 to TRBJ1-4; D unclear. The V gene lost 7 bases and the J gene lost 6 bases, with 16 bases spanning the gap. CDR1 and CDR2 (germline): SGHRS, YFSETQ. The CDR3 loop spans 14 amino acids. This CDR3 is CASAYEALDEKLFF. The CDR3 coding sequence is TGCGCCAGCGCGTATGAAGCTTTGGATGAAAAACTGTTTTTT.

This clone was detected only a few times. V is TRBV7-8 and J is TRBJ2-1; 8 nucleotides agree with TRBD2. Trimming removed 1 base from V and 0 bases from J; junction bases left unmatched: 8. The CDR3 contains 18 residues. The germline V gene has CDR1 SGHVS and CDR2 FQNEAQ. CDR3 sequence reads: CASSLVSLAVSSYNEQFF. For the CDR3, the DNA is TGTGCCAGCAGCTTAGTATCACTAGCGGTCAGCTCCTACAATGAGCAGTTCTTC.

This clone has more than one count but fewer than ten. This chain connects TRBV13 to TRBJ2-5; 7 bases match TRBD2. V lost 5 bases to trimming and J lost 0 bases; unmatched junction nucleotides: 12. CDR1 and CDR2 (germline): PRHDT, FYEKMQ (reference sequence). There are 17 residues in the CDR3. The CDR3 sequence is CASSPTSRGEYQETQYF. Here the CDR3 DNA reads TGTGCCAGCAGCCCAACTAGTCGGGGGGAGTACCAAGAGACCCAGTACTTC.

CDR3 nucleotides: TGTGCCAGCAGCTCTAGCGGGGGTACAGATACGCAGTATTTT. Residues: CASSSSGGTDTQYF. V gene TRBV7-9 combines with J gene TRBJ2-3, with 10 bases identical to TRBD2. Germline CDR1 SEHNR, CDR2 FQNEAQ (reference sequence). J was trimmed by 3 bases and V by 4 bases; bases with no gene match: 1. This CDR3 spans 14 amino acids.

The V gene is TRBV7-3, the J gene TRBJ2-7, with D tentatively TRBD1 or TRBD2 (5 bases each). The V gene's germline CDR1 is SGHTA and CDR2 FQGTGA. This CDR3 has 13 amino acids. V was pared by 2 bases and J by 6 bases, with 11 bases between. CDR3 bases: TGTGCCAGCAGCTTAGGGGGTCCAGGCGAGCAGTACTTC. It is translated as CASSLGGPGEQYF.

This clone was observed a handful of times. This chain links TRBV30 with TRBJ1-5; D is perhaps TRBD1 (5 bases). From germline, CDR1 is GTSNPN and CDR2 SVGIG (reference sequence). Trimming removed 0 bases at V and 6 bases at J, with 9 bases between. This CDR3 spans 13 amino acids. This CDR3 is CAWSVLGAQPQHF. CDR3 bases: TGTGCCTGGAGTGTATTAGGGGCTCAGCCCCAGCATTTT.

V and J are TRBV19 and TRBJ2-2; D unclear. The CDR3 has 12 amino acids. CDR1 is LNHDA and CDR2 is SQIVND in the germline V gene (reference sequence). V shed 3 bases and J shed 7 bases, with 6 bases lying between them. CDR3 DNA sequence: TGTGCCAGTAGTATCACAATCGGGGAGCTGTTTTTT. Translated: CASSITIGELFF.

This rearrangement joins TRBV30 to TRBJ2-2; no clear D. Trimming took off 6 bases at V and 0 bases at J, with 11 bases between the two ends. Germline CDR1 is GTSNPN and CDR2 is SVGIG (reference sequence). The CDR3 spans 14 residues. CDR3 residues: CACLPTPNTGELFF. Here the CDR3 DNA reads TGTGCCTGCCTTCCGACCCCGAACACCGGGGAGCTGTTTTTT.

This clone has just one count. V and J are TRBV5-4 and TRBJ2-2; 7 positions agree with TRBD1. Germline trimming cut 5 bases from V and 3 bases from J; bases unmatched to any gene: 10. The CDR3 spans 16 residues. Germline CDR1 is SGHNT and CDR2 is YYREEE (reference sequence). CDR3 DNA sequence: TGTGCCAGCAGAGGGAGACAGGGTCGAGACACCGGGGAGCTGTTTTTT. Translation: CASRGRQGRDTGELFF.

The J gene is TRBJ2-7, the V gene TRBV10-3, with no clear D. CDR1 is ENHRY, CDR2 SYGVKD, per germline. The CDR3 runs 15 residues. Trimming cost V 0 bases and J 3 bases, with 12 bases left between them. Here the CDR3 DNA reads TGTGCCATCAGTGAGTCGGTCCAACCTGGCTACGAGCAGTACTTC. It codes for CAISESVQPGYEQYF.

This clone is medium-sized (0.01 to 0.1%) by share. The rearrangement joins TRBV29-1 to TRBJ2-7, with 9 positions matching TRBD1. The V and J ends lost 6 bases and 6 bases, in that order; junction bases with no gene match: 12. The germline V gene has CDR1 SQVTM and CDR2 ANQGSEA. This CDR3 contains 14 residues. For the CDR3, the DNA is TGCAGCGTGGCGCCAAGACAGGGGGTGATCGAGCAGTACTTC. Its protein product is CSVAPRQGVIEQYF.

The chain employs TRBV11-2 and TRBJ1-2; D may be TRBD1 (5 bases). The CDR3 loop spans 14 amino acids. CDR1 and CDR2 from the germline V gene are SGHAT and FQNNGV. Between the trimmed V and J ends, which lost 2 bases and 3 bases, there was a span of 10 bases. Written as DNA, the CDR3 is TGTGCCAGCAGCTTATTTCGACAGCACTATGGCTACACCTTC. It encodes CASSLFRQHYGYTF.

The V gene is TRBV6-5, the J gene TRBJ2-7, with D maybe TRBD1 (7 bases). The germline V gene encodes CDR1 MNHEY and CDR2 SVGAGI. The germline V and J ends were trimmed by 4 bases and 2 bases, with 15 bases remaining between them. This CDR3 contains 15 residues. CDR3 coding DNA: TGTGCCAGCAGTTCTCAGGGGGGTCTCGCCTACGAGCAGTACTTC. Encoded protein: CASSSQGGLAYEQYF.

As DNA, the CDR3 is TGTGCCAGCAGTGGGGGACCGGCACCTCTGAACACTGAAGCTTTCTTT. Amino acids: CASSGGPAPLNTEAFF. The V gene is TRBV25-1, the J gene TRBJ1-1, with D possibly matching TRBD1 (5 bases). This CDR3 comprises 16 residues. Deletions cut 4 bases from V and 0 bases from J, with 15 bases between. The germline gives CDR1 MGHDK, CDR2 SYGVNS.

This clone was detected once. This chain uses TRBV18 with TRBJ2-3; no definite D call. The CDR3 is 13 residues long. V was pared by 2 bases and J by 6 bases, with 9 bases between. CDR1 KGHSH and CDR2 LQKENI come from the germline V gene. The CDR3 nucleotides are TGTGCCAGCTCACCAATTTATACCGATACGCAGTATTTT. The encoded protein is CASSPIYTDTQYF. The entire variable domain, with the rest obtained from reference TRBV18 and TRBJ2-3, is as follows: NAGVMQNPRHLVRRRGQEARLRCSPMKGHSHVYWYRQLPEEGLKFMVYLQKENIIDESGMPKERFSAEFPKEGPSILRIQQVVRGDSAAYFCASSPIYTDTQYFGPGTRLTVL.

The chain links TRBV19 to TRBJ2-3; 9 bases line up with TRBD1. The CDR3 runs to 15 residues. The trim removed 1 base at V and 4 bases at J, leaving 3 bases unmatched. Germline V CDR1 and CDR2: LNHDA, SQIVND (reference sequence). CDR3 residues: CASSIGTGVSDTQYF. As DNA, the CDR3 is TGTGCCAGTAGTATAGGGACAGGGGTATCAGATACGCAGTATTTT. The entire variable domain, with the rest obtained from reference TRBV19 and TRBJ2-3, is as follows: DGGITQSPKYLFRKEGQNVTLSCEQNLNHDAMYWYRQDPGQGLRLIYYSQIVNDFQKGDIAEGYSVSREKKESFPLTVTSAQKNPTAFYLCASSIGTGVSDTQYFGPGTRLTVL.

This clone was detected only a few times. The chain couples TRBV7-2 to TRBJ1-5, with D unclear. Germline assignment: CDR1 SGHTA and CDR2 FQGNSA. CDR3 length equals 15 residues. The ends were cut back, 5 bases at V and 4 bases at J, with 15 bases in the middle. The CDR3 DNA follows: TGTGCCAGCAGCCCCTCGGACGGACGTAATCAGCCCCAGCATTTT. This sequence encodes CASSPSDGRNQPQHF.

The CDR3 nucleotides are TGTGCCAGCAGCCCCGGGACCGTCTATGGCTACACCTTC. This translates into CASSPGTVYGYTF. The genes are TRBV11-2 and TRBJ1-2; maybe TRBD1 (5 bases). The CDR3 has 13 amino acids. V lost 5 bases and J 4 bases, leaving 11 bases between the germline ends. Germline CDR1 is SGHAT and CDR2 is FQNNGV. Supplemented by reference TRBV11-2 and TRBJ1-2, the full variable domain reads EAGVAQSPRYKIIEKRQSVAFWCNPISGHATLYWYQQILGQGPKLLIQFQNNGVVDDSQLPKDRFSAERLKGVDSTLKIQPAKLEDSAVYLCASSPGTVYGYTFGSGTRLTVV.

CDR3 bases: TGTGCCAGCAGCGTAGACACCTCGAACTATGGCTACACCTTC. The encoded protein is CASSVDTSNYGYTF. V is TRBV9 and J is TRBJ1-2; D uncertain. The CDR3 has 14 residues. CDR1 and CDR2 (germline): SGDLS, YYNGEE. V lost 0 bases to trimming and J lost 2 bases, with 8 bases between them.

Only one count was recorded for this clone. The chain joins TRBV30 to TRBJ2-7, with TRBD2 identical over 8 bases. The CDR3 is made up of 15 amino acids. Germline V gene lookup returns CDR1 GTSNPN and CDR2 SVGIG (reference sequence). V trimming: 0 bases; J trimming: 3 bases; junction bases outside the gene matches: 7. This CDR3 reads CAWSVLMREVYEQYF. CDR3 nucleotide sequence: TGTGCCTGGAGTGTACTCATGCGGGAGGTCTACGAGCAGTACTTC.

This chain uses TRBV15 with TRBJ2-7, with D possibly TRBD1 on 5 matching bases. The germline CDR1 and CDR2 sequences are LNHNV and YYDKDF (reference sequence). This CDR3 comprises 14 residues. V lost 3 bases, J lost 0 bases, and 9 bases lay in between. CDR3 sequence (DNA): TGTGCCACCAGCAGGGGGCCAAGCTCCTACGAGCAGTACTTC. It is translated as CATSRGPSSYEQYF.

The rearrangement joins TRBV11-3 to TRBJ2-2; no firm D call. This CDR3 has 14 amino acids. V was shortened by 0 bases and J by 5 bases, with 7 bases between the two germline ends. Germline loops: CDR1 SGHNT, CDR2 YENEEA. DNA for the CDR3: TGTGCCAGCAGCTTAGACCGAGTTACCGGGGAGCTGTTTTTT. This sequence encodes CASSLDRVTGELFF.

This clone was counted between two and nine times. The chain joins TRBV19 to TRBJ2-2; perhaps TRBD1 as D (5 bases). The CDR3 contains 16 residues. Germline values: CDR1 LNHDA, CDR2 SQIVND (reference sequence). Trimming removed 3 bases from V and 10 bases from J, with 21 bases in between. CDR3 coding DNA: TGTGCCAGTAGTATTAACCCGACAGCCCCTTCCGAGGAGCTGTTTTTT. Translating it yields CASSINPTAPSEELFF.

The chain employs TRBV5-4 and TRBJ2-1; TRBD1 matches 8 bases. The trim removed 1 base at V and 4 bases at J, leaving 4 bases unmatched. Germline CDR1 SGHNT, CDR2 YYREEE (reference sequence). CDR3 length: 15 amino acids. The CDR3 DNA reads TGTGCCAGCAGCTTGATGGGACAGGAGTACAATGAGCAGTTCTTC. This encodes CASSLMGQEYNEQFF.

This clone was observed once. The rearrangement uses TRBV11-2 and TRBJ2-1; TRBD2 agrees at 14 bases. This CDR3 is built from 16 residues. The germline V gene has CDR1 SGHAT and CDR2 FQNNGV. The V and J ends lost 0 bases and 6 bases, in that order; junction bases with no gene match: 1. CDR3 in amino acids: CASSLEGLAGVNEQFF. The CDR3, as DNA: TGTGCCAGCAGCTTAGAGGGACTAGCGGGAGTCAATGAGCAGTTCTTC. Based on the CDR3 plus reference TRBV11-2 and TRBJ2-1, the full variable domain is EAGVAQSPRYKIIEKRQSVAFWCNPISGHATLYWYQQILGQGPKLLIQFQNNGVVDDSQLPKDRFSAERLKGVDSTLKIQPAKLEDSAVYLCASSLEGLAGVNEQFFGPGTRLTVL.

The rearrangement uses TRBV19 and TRBJ1-2; 12 positions agree with TRBD1. CDR3 length: 16 amino acids. Looked up from germline, CDR1 is LNHDA and CDR2 is SQIVND (reference sequence). The V segment lost 7 bases and the J segment 6 bases; nucleotides outside the gene matches: 12. In DNA form, the CDR3 reads TGTGCCAGTACTATGTTCGGGACAGGGGGCTTTGATGGCTACACCTTC. Translation gives CASTMFGTGGFDGYTF.

A few counts support this clone. This chain links TRBV25-1 with TRBJ2-1; D not resolved. Deletions cut 3 bases from V and 3 bases from J, with 0 bases between. Germline V gene sequence: CDR1 MGHDK, CDR2 SYGVNS. CDR3 length: 11 amino acids. The CDR3 bases are TGTGCCAGCAGTGACTACAATGAGCAGTTCTTC. This gives the protein CASSDYNEQFF.

With regard to this clone: Other DNA sequences in the sample encode the same CDR3. V usage is TRBV9 and J usage is TRBJ1-1; the D gene is possibly TRBD1 (6 bases). Germline values: CDR1 SGDLS, CDR2 YYNGEE. The germline V and J ends were trimmed by 2 bases and 2 bases, with 10 bases remaining between them. The CDR3 runs 14 residues. CDR3 loop: CASSVSGGNTEAFF. Here the CDR3 DNA reads TGTGCCAGCAGCGTTTCGGGGGGCAACACTGAAGCTTTCTTT.

The CDR3 bases are TGTGCCAGCAGCGTCCGACAGGACTTTGACACTGAAGCTTTCTTT. It translates to CASSVRQDFDTEAFF. J is TRBJ1-1 and V is TRBV9; TRBD1 might be the D (6 bases). The germline gives CDR1 SGDLS, CDR2 YYNGEE. V was shortened by 2 bases and J by 3 bases, with 14 bases between the two germline ends. The CDR3 sequence is 15 residues long.

The table lists this clone with a few counts. This rearrangement joins TRBV7-8 to TRBJ2-3; TRBD2 agrees at 7 bases. Germline-derived CDR1 and CDR2 are SGHVS and FQNEAQ. The ends lost 8 bases at V and 6 bases at J; junction bases unmatched: 8. The CDR3 length is 13 residues. In DNA form, the CDR3 reads TGTGCCAGCCGTAGCGGGCGGCTGGATACGCAGTATTTT. This gives the protein CASRSGRLDTQYF.

The chain combines TRBV30 with TRBJ2-2; D may correspond to TRBD1 or TRBD2 (6 bases each). Germline-derived CDR1 and CDR2 are GTSNPN and SVGIG (reference sequence). The V end lost 5 bases, the J end lost 5 bases, and 9 bases lay between the germline ends. The CDR3 has 12 amino acids. CDR3 amino acids: CAWGGQTGELFF. CDR3 nucleotides: TGTGCCTGGGGGGGGCAGACCGGGGAGCTGTTTTTT.

V gene TRBV4-1 combines with J gene TRBJ1-1; D not certain. This CDR3 comprises 14 residues. CDR1 MGHRA and CDR2 YSYEKL come from the germline V gene. V was cut by 1 base and J by 4 bases, with 10 bases left in between. CDR3 sequence: CASSQAGGATEAFF. The CDR3 DNA reads TGCGCCAGCAGCCAAGCGGGTGGTGCCACTGAAGCTTTCTTT.